Listed below are T cell receptor beta chains from one sample, sequenced in a study of blood T cell repertoires in COVID-19. The protocol was immunoSEQ multiplex PCR, while the TCRdb copy is restricted to in-frame clones and leaves out a portion. This table has tens of thousands of clones, 90% appearing once. What was sequenced was peripheral blood. The receptors stem from a man aged 45-65 years with acute or convalescent COVID-19. CDR3s include the opening cysteine and the closing phenylalanine or tryptophan. A D gene is named only where the DNA matches it firmly. Not all rows give a size; the values are once, few, many and, for expanded clones, a class.

j_call d_call v_call clone_size cdr3_nt cdr3_aa
TRBJ2-7 NA TRBV6-5 NA TGTGCCAGCGGGGGCACGGTCCCAGGAGGCGAGCAGTACTTC CASGGTVPGGEQYF
TRBJ2-1 NA TRBV24-1 NA TGTGCCACCAGTGGCAGGGGTGCCTACAATGAGCAGTTCTTC CATSGRGAYNEQFF
TRBJ2-5 NA TRBV18 NA TGTGCCAGCTCACCAAGGCGGGATCAAGAGACCCAGTACTTC CASSPRRDQETQYF
TRBJ2-7 TRBD2 TRBV15 NA TGTGCCACCAGCAGAGTTCCGGGAGGTGTTTACGAGCAGTACTTC CATSRVPGGVYEQYF
TRBJ2-5 TRBD1 TRBV19 NA TGTGCCAGTAGTATAGGGGGGACAGTTCAAGAGACCCAGTACTTC CASSIGGTVQETQYF
TRBJ2-4 NA TRBV15 NA TGTGCCACCAGTTTCGGGGTACTAGCCAAAAACATTCAGTACTTC CATSFGVLAKNIQYF
TRBJ2-1 NA TRBV2 NA TGTGCCAGCACCACTGGGCAGGGAGGTCATGAGCAGTTCTTC CASTTGQGGHEQFF
TRBJ1-2 NA TRBV19 NA TGTGCCAGTAGTATGCAGGAGCGGTCCAACTATGGCTACACCTTC CASSMQERSNYGYTF
TRBJ2-2 TRBD1 TRBV7-6 NA TGTGCCAGCAGCAGAGGGACAGGGTCTGGCGGGGAGCTGTTTTTT CASSRGTGSGGELFF
TRBJ1-3 TRBD1 TRBV10-3 NA TGTGCCATCAGTGCCAGACAGGGGGCATCTGGAAACACCATATATTTT CAISARQGASGNTIYF
TRBJ2-3 TRBD2 TRBV9 few TGTGCCAGCAGCCGTGGACTAGCGGGAGGAGATACGCAGTATTTT CASSRGLAGGDTQYF
TRBJ2-7 TRBD2 TRBV5-4 NA TGTGCCAGCAGCAGCCCGACTAGCGGGAGGTACGAGCAGTACTTC CASSSPTSGRYEQYF
TRBJ2-3 NA TRBV3-1/TRBV3-2 NA TGTGCCAGCAGCCAAGATACCCCCACGCTATTCACAGATACGCAGTATTTT CASSQDTPTLFTDTQYF
TRBJ2-6 TRBD1 TRBV5-1 NA TGCGCCAGCATCGCCGGGACAGGGGGCGAGAGCAACTCTGGGGCCAACGTCCTGACTTTC CASIAGTGGESNSGANVLTF
TRBJ1-2 NA TRBV9 NA TGTGCCAGCAGCGCCCTCTTTGGCTACACCTTC CASSALFGYTF
TRBJ2-4 NA TRBV5-1 once TGCGCCAGCAGCTTGGGGGAGGGGGGCGCCAAAAACATTCAGTACTTC CASSLGEGGAKNIQYF
TRBJ1-2 NA TRBV5-4 once TGTGCCAGCAGCCCAAGACAGGCCTCTAACTATGGCTACACCTTC CASSPRQASNYGYTF
TRBJ2-3 NA TRBV20-1 NA TGCAGTGGCGAGGGCACAGATACGCAGTATTTT CSGEGTDTQYF
TRBJ2-3 TRBD1 TRBV7-2 NA TGTGCCAGCAGCTTGACAGGGACAGATACGCAGTATTTT CASSLTGTDTQYF
TRBJ2-5 TRBD1 TRBV5-1 NA TGCGCCAGCAGCCCCCAGACAGGGGGCCAAGAGACCCAGTACTTC CASSPQTGGQETQYF
TRBJ1-3 NA TRBV11-2 NA TGTGCCAGCAGCTTGATCCTCCCCGCCACAGGAAACACCATATATTTT CASSLILPATGNTIYF
TRBJ1-2 NA TRBV5-6 NA TGCTCGTCGGCAGGGGCTAACTATGGCTACACCTTC CSSAGANYGYTF
TRBJ1-6 NA TRBV6-5 NA TGTGCCAGCAAGGGTAGAGGGAATTCACCCCTCCACTTT CASKGRGNSPLHF
TRBJ1-5 TRBD1 TRBV6-5 NA TGTGCCAGCAACCACAGGGGTAGCAATCAGCCCCAGCATTTT CASNHRGSNQPQHF
TRBJ2-1 NA TRBV9 NA TGTGCCAGCAGCCATCGGACAGGTAAAGGACGAGATAGCGGGATAGGATACAATGAGCAGTTCTTC CASSHRTGKGRDSGIGYNEQFF
TRBJ1-1 NA TRBV9 NA TGTGCCAGCAGCGTAGGGGCAGAATCGAACACTGAAGCTTTCTTT CASSVGAESNTEAFF
TRBJ2-7 TRBD2 TRBV10-1 NA TGCGCCAGCTCGGGAATCATGGGGACTAGCTCCTACGAGCAGTACTTC CASSGIMGTSSYEQYF
TRBJ2-3 NA TRBV24-1 NA TGTGCCACCAGTCGGGTGGGCACAGATACGCAGTATTTT CATSRVGTDTQYF
TRBJ2-7 TRBD2 TRBV7-8 NA TGTGCCAGCAGCTCCAGACTAGCGGGAGGGCCCCACGAGCAGTACTTC CASSSRLAGGPHEQYF
TRBJ2-3 TRBD2 TRBV15 NA TGTGCCACCAGCTGGGGCGGGCTAGCGGTAAACGAGGGAGATACGCAGTATTTT CATSWGGLAVNEGDTQYF
TRBJ1-2 TRBD1 TRBV7-9 NA TGTGCCAGCAGCTTTCACCAGAAGATTACAGGGGGCGACGGCTATGGCTACACCTTC CASSFHQKITGGDGYGYTF
TRBJ1-3 NA TRBV5-4 NA TGTGCCAGCAGCCCCGACGTGGGGGGTGGAAACACCATATATTTT CASSPDVGGGNTIYF
TRBJ2-5 NA TRBV14 NA TGTGCCAGCAGCCAAGTGGGACTTCAAGGGGAGACCCAGTACTTC CASSQVGLQGETQYF
TRBJ2-5 NA TRBV5-6 NA TGTGCCAGCAGCTTGGACAGCCGCCAAGAGACCCAGTACTTC CASSLDSRQETQYF
TRBJ2-2 NA TRBV2 few TGTGCCAGCTCGGGGGAACGGGGTACAGCCGGGGAGCTGTTTTTT CASSGERGTAGELFF
TRBJ2-1 NA TRBV28 NA TGTGCCAGCAGTCCACCCTCTTATGGGACGGGAGCGGATGAGCAGTTCTTC CASSPPSYGTGADEQFF
TRBJ2-3 NA TRBV5-1 NA TGCGCCAGCAGCTTGGACCCAGGGACAGATACGCAGTATTTT CASSLDPGTDTQYF
TRBJ2-1 TRBD2 TRBV11-3 NA TGTGCCAGCAGCTTAGGATTAGCGGGACTCCAAAACAATGAGCAGTTCTTC CASSLGLAGLQNNEQFF
TRBJ2-7 TRBD2 TRBV19 NA TGTGCCAGTAGCCTACAGCGGGAGGTGTCCTACGAGCAGTACTTC CASSLQREVSYEQYF
TRBJ2-4 NA TRBV7-8 NA TGTGCCAGCAGCTTTCTTGGGGCAGGGGAATCCAAAAACATTCAGTACTTC CASSFLGAGESKNIQYF
TRBJ1-2 NA TRBV5-1 NA TGCGCCAGCAGCTTGGACGGTGGAGGCGGATATGGCTACACCTTC CASSLDGGGGYGYTF
TRBJ2-1 TRBD1 TRBV28 NA TGTGCCAGCAAAAGACAGGGGAGCTCCTACAATGAGCAGTTCTTC CASKRQGSSYNEQFF
TRBJ1-2 TRBD1 TRBV5-1 NA TGCGCCAGCAGCGTCCGGGACAGTGCCTATGGCTACACCTTC CASSVRDSAYGYTF
TRBJ1-2 TRBD1 TRBV5-4 NA TGTGCCAGCAGCTCCGGACAGGGGGAACTCTATGGCTACACCTTC CASSSGQGELYGYTF
TRBJ2-5 TRBD2 TRBV15 NA TGTGCCACCAGCAGAGTAACTAGCGGGCTGGTGCAGACCCAGTACTTC CATSRVTSGLVQTQYF
TRBJ1-6 NA TRBV5-1 NA TGCGCCAGCAGCTTGATGCAGAATAATTCACCCCTCCACTTT CASSLMQNNSPLHF